These 21 T cell receptor beta chains were all obtained from the same sample, sequenced in a study of T cells in Graves' hyperthyroidism and ophthalmopathy. Amplification targeted TCR beta CDR3 regions from RNA transcripts. A set of HTBI primers served as the primers for a first-round RT-PCR of the TCR CDR3. TCRdb re-called the multiplex PCR reads with MiXCR, one entry per CDR3 protein. The sample lists almost 600,000 distinct CDR3 sequences, 11% to 15% occurring once. Input material: blood. Source of these receptors: a woman aged 25 to 39 with Graves' hyperthyroidism that later progressed to Graves' ophthalmopathy.

The chain employs TRBV30 and TRBJ2-6; D unclear. V was clipped by 6 bases and J by 2 bases, with 8 bases between them. The CDR3 spans 13 residues. The germline CDR1 and CDR2 sequences are GTSNPN and SVGIG (reference sequence). The chain's CDR3 is CACTDPGANVLTF. In nucleotides, the CDR3 is TGTGCCTGTACGGATCCTGGGGCCAACGTCCTGACTTTC.

This clonotype was seen repeatedly, ten times or more. The chain has TRBV28 and TRBJ2-1; D is possibly TRBD2 (6 bases). V was shortened by 4 bases and J by 5 bases, with 9 bases between the two germline ends. Per the germline V gene, CDR1 is MDHEN and CDR2 is SYDVKM. This CDR3 contains 13 residues. The CDR3: CASSSPGDNEQFF. In DNA, the CDR3 is TGTGCCAGCAGTTCCCCGGGGGACAATGAGCAGTTCTTC.

This clonotype was found a few times. The V and J genes are TRBV5-4 and TRBJ2-7; possibly TRBD2 for D (5 bases). Deletions cut 4 bases from V and 3 bases from J, with 11 bases between. Germline CDR1 reads SGHNT; CDR2 reads YYREEE (reference sequence). This CDR3 has 13 residues. The CDR3, as DNA: TGTGCCAGCAGCACCAGAGGGAGCTACGAGCAGTACTTC. Translated, it gives CASSTRGSYEQYF.

This clonotype came up many times. This rearrangement joins TRBV6-2 or TRBV6-3 to TRBJ2-5; D call uncertain. This CDR3 comprises 15 residues. Germline CDR1 and CDR2: MNHEY and SVGEGT. V lost 0 bases and J 5 bases, leaving 13 bases between the germline ends. The CDR3 spells CASSYSIVGSETQYF. The CDR3 bases are TGTGCCAGCAGTTACTCGATAGTTGGGTCGGAGACCCAGTACTTC.

This clonotype was seen just once. V usage is TRBV5-4 and J usage is TRBJ1-2, with 8 nucleotides matching TRBD1. Unmatched junction bases numbered 7, after V lost 3 bases and J lost 3 bases. CDR1 is SGHNT and CDR2 is YYREEE in the germline V gene (reference sequence). The CDR3 loop spans 15 amino acids. This CDR3 reads CASSSRGREDYGYTF. The CDR3, as DNA: TGTGCCAGCAGCTCCAGGGGGCGCGAGGACTATGGCTACACCTTC. The whole variable domain, remainder taken from reference TRBV5-4 and TRBJ1-2, is ETGVTQSPTHLIKTRGQQVTLRCSSQSGHNTVSWYQQALGQGPQFIFQYYREEENGRGNFPPRFSGLQFPNYSSELNVNALELDDSALYLCASSSRGREDYGYTFGSGTRLTVV.

There are many counts of this clonotype. The chain employs TRBV6-1 and TRBJ1-5, with D unclear. From germline, CDR1 is MNHNS and CDR2 SASEGT. Trimming took off 5 bases at V and 1 base at J, with 18 bases between the two ends. This CDR3 spans 17 amino acids. CDR3 in amino acids: CASSRALDGSSNQPQHF. DNA of the CDR3: TGTGCCAGCAGTAGGGCCCTGGATGGGTCGAGCAATCAGCCCCAGCATTTT.

V and J are TRBV6-1 and TRBJ1-4, with D hard to call. The germline gives CDR1 MNHNS, CDR2 SASEGT. CDR3 size: 15 residues. Trimming pared 5 bases from V and 0 bases from J, leaving 10 bases between. The CDR3 region has the DNA TGTGCCAGCAGTATCTACAGTGCAACTAATGAAAAACTGTTTTTT. It translates to CASSIYSATNEKLFF.

This sequence joins TRBV14 and TRBJ2-2; tentative D call: TRBD1 (5 bases). The CDR3 runs 15 residues. Germline-derived CDR1 and CDR2 are SGHDN and FVKESK. The V and J ends lost 1 base and 5 bases respectively, with 11 bases between them. CDR3 sequence (DNA): TGTGCCAGCAGCCAAGCCGGACACCCGACCGGGGAGCTGTTTTTT. It is translated as CASSQAGHPTGELFF.

This clonotype has a count of ten or more. The chain is built from TRBV30 and TRBJ1-1; D gene uncertain. Germline V gene data show CDR1 as GTSNPN and CDR2 as SVGIG (reference sequence). This CDR3 region has 14 residues. The ends were cut back, 0 bases at V and 4 bases at J, with 12 bases in the middle. The CDR3 DNA is TGTGCCTGGAGTGTACATGCAGGTATCACTGAAGCTTTCTTT. Its protein is CAWSVHAGITEAFF. The full variable domain, with the rest looked up from reference TRBV30 and TRBJ1-1, is SQTIHQWPATLVQPVGSPLSLECTVEGTSNPNLYWYRQAAGRGLQLLFYSVGIGQISSEVPQNLSASRPQDRQFILSSKKLLLSDSGFYLCAWSVHAGITEAFFGQGTRLTVV.

This clonotype was seen a single time. The V call is TRBV10-3, the J call TRBJ2-2, with 9 bases matching TRBD2. The CDR3 has 14 amino acids. Germline V lookup: CDR1 ENHRY, CDR2 SYGVKD. V was pared by 8 bases and J by 4 bases, with 5 bases of the junction left unmatched. CDR3 sequence (DNA): TGTGCCATCGCCGGGACTAGCCGCACCGGGGAGCTGTTTTTT. Translated: CAIAGTSRTGELFF.

This clonotype was picked up many times. The chain uses TRBV7-8 and TRBJ2-7; D is uncertain. Germline V gives CDR1 SGHVS, CDR2 FQNEAQ. The length of the CDR3 is 13 residues. The V end lost 5 bases, the J end lost 2 bases, and 10 bases lay between the germline ends. DNA of the CDR3: TGTGCCAGCAGCCTGCAGGAGACCTACGAGCAGTACTTC. It specifies CASSLQETYEQYF.

V usage is TRBV7-2 and J usage is TRBJ1-3; D is unresolved. Germline V gives CDR1 SGHTA, CDR2 FQGNSA. The CDR3 totals 15 residues. The ends were cut back, 1 base at V and 4 bases at J, with 11 bases in the middle. CDR3 bases: TGTGCCAGCAGCTTAGAAGCGACTATAGGAAACACCATATATTTT. Its protein is CASSLEATIGNTIYF.

This clonotype was recorded many times. The chain uses TRBV27 and TRBJ2-4; a possible D gene is TRBD2 (7 bases). The length of the CDR3 is 15 residues. Germline CDR1 MNHEY, CDR2 SMNVEV (reference sequence). The V and J ends lost 2 bases and 6 bases respectively, with 14 bases between them. DNA for the CDR3: TGTGCCAGCAGTTTACGAGGGGGGGGGCCAAACATTCAGTACTTC. Its translation is CASSLRGGGPNIQYF.

The V call is TRBV20-1, the J call TRBJ1-6; the D gene is possibly TRBD1 (5 bases). The CDR3 consists of 17 residues. Trimming left V 0 bases short and J 9 bases short, with 21 bases between. Germline values: CDR1 DFQATT, CDR2 SNEGSKA (reference sequence). The CDR3 bases are TGCAGTGCTAGAGATGAATCTTGGGTGCAGGGAAGTTCACCCCTCCACTTT. Translating gives CSARDESWVQGSSPLHF.

At least ten counts were recorded for this clonotype. The chain uses TRBV20-1 and TRBJ2-3; D is unclear. CDR3 length: 12 amino acids. Trimming shortened V by 7 bases and J by 0 bases, and 8 bases separated the two germline ends. CDR1 is DFQATT, CDR2 SNEGSKA, per germline (reference sequence). The CDR3 nucleotides read TGCAGTGTCCCCGAAAGCACAGATACGCAGTATTTT. This encodes CSVPESTDTQYF.

The table lists this clonotype with many counts. The chain recombines TRBV27 with TRBJ2-1; D uncertain. Deletions cut 7 bases from V and 0 bases from J, with 7 bases between. CDR1 MNHEY and CDR2 SMNVEV come from the germline V gene (reference sequence). The CDR3 runs to 13 residues. This chain's CDR3 is CASTASSYNEQFF. In nucleotides, the CDR3 is TGTGCCAGCACTGCCAGCTCCTACAATGAGCAGTTCTTC.

The sample holds many counts of this clonotype. The chain couples TRBV7-2 to TRBJ2-7; 12 nucleotides line up with TRBD2. V was pared by 5 bases and J by 2 bases, with 7 bases of the junction left unmatched. Germline V gene data show CDR1 as SGHTA and CDR2 as FQGNSA. The CDR3 has 16 amino acids. This CDR3 reads CASSRPLAGGPYEQYF. CDR3 coding DNA: TGTGCCAGCAGCCGGCCGCTAGCGGGAGGGCCCTACGAGCAGTACTTC.

This clonotype was detected many times. This chain connects TRBV4-1 to TRBJ1-2; the D gene is possibly TRBD1 (6 bases). Trimming left V 0 bases short and J 4 bases short, with 12 bases between. The CDR3 is made up of 15 amino acids. The V gene's germline CDR1 is MGHRA and CDR2 YSYEKL. DNA of the CDR3: TGCGCCAGCAGCCAAGAGGATCTAGGGGGCTATGGCTACACCTTC. Amino acids: CASSQEDLGGYGYTF.

This clonotype was counted many times. This chain links TRBV7-9 with TRBJ2-5; D is unclear. Trimming removed 2 bases from V and 5 bases from J, with 6 bases in between. The CDR3 covers 12 residues. CDR1 is SEHNR and CDR2 is FQNEAQ in the germline V gene (reference sequence). This CDR3 reads CASSLLGETQYF. The CDR3 region has the DNA TGTGCCAGCAGCTTATTGGGGGAGACCCAGTACTTC. Full variable domain (outside the CDR3, taken from reference TRBV7-9 and TRBJ2-5): DTGVSQNPRHKITKRGQNVTFRCDPISEHNRLYWYRQTLGQGPEFLTYFQNEAQLEKSRLLSDRFSAERPKGSFSTLEIQRTEQGDSAMYLCASSLLGETQYFGPGTRLLVL.

This clonotype appeared many times. This chain uses TRBV5-1 with TRBJ2-5; 8 bases are shared with TRBD1. CDR1 and CDR2 from the germline V gene are SGHRS and YFSETQ. Trimming took 1 base from V and 4 from J; bases not matched to a gene: 9. The CDR3 is 16 residues long. CDR3 residues: CASSLSPGQEPETQYF. The CDR3 bases are TGCGCCAGCAGCTTGTCCCCGGGACAGGAACCAGAGACCCAGTACTTC.

The J gene is TRBJ2-1, the V gene TRBV3-1; a weak D match, TRBD1 (5 bases). The CDR3 loop spans 15 amino acids. Germline CDR1 is LGHDT and CDR2 is YNNKEL (reference sequence). V was shortened by 3 bases and J by 10 bases, with 19 bases between the two germline ends. DNA for the CDR3: TGTGCCAGCAGCCACGACCCGGGCTTAACAGGCGAGCAGTTCTTC. It translates to CASSHDPGLTGEQFF.